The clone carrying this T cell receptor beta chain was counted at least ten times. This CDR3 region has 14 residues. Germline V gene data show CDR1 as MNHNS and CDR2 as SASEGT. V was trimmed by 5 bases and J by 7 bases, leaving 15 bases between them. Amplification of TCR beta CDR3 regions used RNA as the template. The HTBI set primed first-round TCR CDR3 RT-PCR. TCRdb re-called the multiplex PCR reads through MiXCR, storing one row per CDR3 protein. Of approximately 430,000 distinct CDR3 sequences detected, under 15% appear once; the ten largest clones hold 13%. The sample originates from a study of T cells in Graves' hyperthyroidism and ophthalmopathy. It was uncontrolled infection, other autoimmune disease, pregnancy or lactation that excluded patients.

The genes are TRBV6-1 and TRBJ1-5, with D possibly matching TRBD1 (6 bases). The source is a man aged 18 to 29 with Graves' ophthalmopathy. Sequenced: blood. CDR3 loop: CASSLYGGAQPQHF. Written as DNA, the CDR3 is TGTGCCAGCAGTTTATATGGGGGGGCACAGCCCCAGCATTTT.